These 27 T cell receptor beta chains share one sample of origin, sequenced in a study of a mutant IDH1 vaccine in newly diagnosed glioma. The time point was: week 11, during vaccination. The content of each vaccine dose was 300 ug of mutant IDH1 20-mer peptide, and topical imiquimod accompanied it. The antigens for these receptors are not known. The table came from immunoSEQ multiplex PCR; TCRdb's copy has only in-frame clones and leaves some out. The data hold about 36,000 clones, with over 70% observed a single time. The material sequenced was peripheral blood mononuclear cells (PBMCs), taken from a glioma patient whose treatment included an IDH1 peptide vaccine. The receptors stem from a woman aged 25 to 39 with glioma. Some clones in this sample may be carry-over from other donors' samples.

V is TRBV9 and J is TRBJ2-4; 12 bases agree with TRBD2. V lost 4 bases, J lost 0 bases, and 2 bases stayed unmatched. This CDR3 has 16 residues. Germline V gene data show CDR1 as SGDLS and CDR2 as YYNGEE. CDR3 nucleotides: TGTGCCAGCAGCTGGGGACTAGCGGGAGCCAAAAACATTCAGTACTTC. Encoded protein: CASSWGLAGAKNIQYF.

The rearrangement links TRBV29-1 to TRBJ2-7; TRBD2 is a possible D gene (7 bases). The germline gives CDR1 SQVTM, CDR2 ANQGSEA. The CDR3 covers 17 residues. Trimming cost V 1 base and J 1 base, with 20 bases left between them. Here the CDR3 DNA reads TGCAGCGTTGAAGCTCTGGGGGGGCCCAAGGGATCCTACGAGCAGTACTTC. Translated, it gives CSVEALGGPKGSYEQYF.

V gene TRBV19 combines with J gene TRBJ2-3; D unclear. CDR1 and CDR2 from the germline V gene are LNHDA and SQIVND (reference sequence). V lost 7 bases and J 0 bases, leaving 8 bases between the germline ends. The CDR3 extends over 13 amino acids. CDR3 nucleotides: TGTGCCAGTACCGAGCGAAGCACAGATACGCAGTATTTT. Amino acid sequence: CASTERSTDTQYF.

Points on this clone: A read error may produce the germline difference seen at one junction end. This chain connects TRBV7-7 to TRBJ1-1, with D possibly TRBD1 on 6 matching bases. The CDR3 contains 15 residues. Germline values: CDR1 SSHAT, CDR2 FNYEAQ (reference sequence). This CDR3 reads CASSPLRGGETEAFF. The CDR3 DNA follows: TGTGCTAGCAGCCCTCTCCGGGGGGGCGAGACTGAAGCTTTCTTT.

The chain joins TRBV25-1 to TRBJ1-2; D unresolved. Germline V gives CDR1 MGHDK, CDR2 SYGVNS. V was pared by 2 bases and J by 3 bases, with 10 bases between. The CDR3 is 14 residues long. The CDR3 loop reads CASSERGEDYGYTF. The DNA of the CDR3 is TGTGCCAGCAGTGAACGCGGGGAGGACTATGGCTACACCTTC.

J is TRBJ2-1 and V is TRBV5-5; a weak D match, TRBD2 (5 bases). The germline CDR1 and CDR2 sequences are SGHKS and YYEKEE (reference sequence). V was clipped by 7 bases and J by 8 bases, with 16 bases between them. The CDR3 consists of 13 residues. CDR3: CASSRQPGDEQFF. CDR3 nucleotides: TGTGCCAGCTCCCGCCAACCCGGGGATGAGCAGTTCTTC. The entire variable domain, with the rest obtained from reference TRBV5-5 and TRBJ2-1, is as follows: DAGVTQSPTHLIKTRGQQVTLRCSPISGHKSVSWYQQVLGQGPQFIFQYYEKEERGRGNFPDRFSARQFPNYSSELNVNALLLGDSALYLCASSRQPGDEQFFGPGTRLTVL.

This clone was picked up a small number of times. The rearrangement links TRBV14 to TRBJ2-5, with D possibly matching TRBD2 (5 bases). Germline-derived CDR1 and CDR2 are SGHDN and FVKESK. The CDR3 is 18 amino acids. Trimming shortened V by 4 bases and J by 1 base, and 22 bases separated the two germline ends. This chain's CDR3 is CASSPSLLRRISQETQYF. The DNA of the CDR3 is TGTGCCAGCAGCCCGAGTTTACTGAGGAGGATAAGCCAAGAGACCCAGTACTTC. Based on the CDR3 plus reference TRBV14 and TRBJ2-5, the full variable domain is EAGVTQFPSHSVIEKGQTVTLRCDPISGHDNLYWYRRVMGKEIKFLLHFVKESKQDESGMPNNRFLAERTGGTYSTLKVQPAELEDSGVYFCASSPSLLRRISQETQYFGPGTRLLVL.

The chain joins TRBV5-1 to TRBJ2-7; 8 nucleotides agree with TRBD1. Germline trimming cut 3 bases from V and 3 bases from J; bases unmatched to any gene: 5. In germline, CDR1 is SGHRS, CDR2 YFSETQ. The CDR3 extends over 14 amino acids. CDR3 DNA: TGCGCCAGCAGCTGGGGGACAGGAGGCTACGAGCAGTACTTC. This encodes CASSWGTGGYEQYF. Full variable domain (remainder filled in from reference TRBV5-1 and TRBJ2-7): KAGVTQTPRYLIKTRGQQVTLSCSPISGHRSVSWYQQTPGQGLQFLFEYFSETQRNKGNFPGRFSGRQFSNSRSEMNVSTLELGDSALYLCASSWGTGGYEQYFGPGTRLTVT.

This clone showed up just a few times. The rearrangement joins TRBV19 to TRBJ2-2, with TRBD2 matching over 13 bases. The germline gives CDR1 LNHDA, CDR2 SQIVND (reference sequence). V trimming: 2 bases; J trimming: 4 bases; junction bases outside the gene matches: 4. This CDR3 comprises 17 residues. CDR3 nucleotide sequence: TGTGCCAGTAGTATAATTGGACTAGCGGGAGCCACCGGGGAGCTGTTTTTT. The encoded protein is CASSIIGLAGATGELFF.

This chain uses TRBV10-2 with TRBJ1-4; 9 nucleotides agree with TRBD1. CDR1 WSHSY and CDR2 SAAADI come from the germline V gene. The V and J ends lost 3 bases and 8 bases, in that order; junction bases with no gene match: 7. The CDR3 loop spans 15 amino acids. In DNA form, the CDR3 reads TGCGCCAGCAGTGATTCCGGGACAGGGAGGGAAAAACTGTTTTTT. Protein product: CASSDSGTGREKLFF.

The V and J genes are TRBV27 and TRBJ2-2, with TRBD2 as a possible D gene (6 bases). V was clipped by 2 bases and J by 3 bases, with 7 bases between them. The CDR3 is 14 residues long. CDR1 and CDR2 from the germline V gene are MNHEY and SMNVEV (reference sequence). The CDR3 sequence is CASSLREHTGELFF. DNA of the CDR3: TGTGCCAGCAGTTTACGGGAGCACACCGGGGAGCTGTTTTTT.

J is TRBJ1-2 and V is TRBV6-6; 7 bases line up with TRBD1. Germline assignment: CDR1 MNHNY and CDR2 SVGAGI (reference sequence). The CDR3 is 15 residues long. V lost 0 bases and J lost 6; bases outside the gene matches: 7. This chain's CDR3 is CASSYSNRGGDGYTF. CDR3 sequence (DNA): TGTGCCAGCAGTTACTCGAACAGGGGTGGCGATGGCTACACCTTC.

The rearrangement uses TRBV7-2 and TRBJ2-7; D not resolved. The CDR3 is 14 residues long. Germline-derived CDR1 and CDR2 are SGHTA and FQGNSA. V lost 4 bases and J lost 3, with 13 bases in between. This CDR3 is CASSSAKQLYEQYF. Here the CDR3 DNA reads TGTGCCAGCAGCTCCGCAAAACAACTCTACGAGCAGTACTTC.

This clone was recorded a few times. The DNA of the CDR3 is TGCAGCGTTGGAGCGGAGACAGTCACAGATACGCAGTATTTT. Protein product: CSVGAETVTDTQYF. The chain uses TRBV29-1 and TRBJ2-3; D may match TRBD1 or TRBD2 (5 bases each). This CDR3 has 14 amino acids. With 4 bases removed from V and 2 bases from J, the gap between germline ends came to 13 bases. From germline, CDR1 is SQVTM and CDR2 ANQGSEA.

The chain couples TRBV28 to TRBJ2-5; the D gene is possibly TRBD1 (6 bases). Trimming pared 7 bases from V and 7 bases from J, leaving 22 bases between. The CDR3 has 15 residues. Per the germline V gene, CDR1 is MDHEN and CDR2 is SYDVKM. The CDR3 DNA follows: TGTGCCAGCATGGGAACTAATAGGGGGTCGGGGACCCAGTACTTC. Its protein is CASMGTNRGSGTQYF.

The J gene is TRBJ2-1, the V gene TRBV6-6, with 11 bases lining up with TRBD2. CDR3 length: 13 residues. From germline, CDR1 is MNHNY and CDR2 SVGAGI (reference sequence). V trimming: 10 bases; J trimming: 6 bases; junction bases outside the gene matches: 5. CDR3 sequence: CATGLADGNEQFF. For the CDR3, the DNA is TGTGCCACGGGACTAGCGGACGGCAATGAGCAGTTCTTC.

The V and J genes are TRBV2 and TRBJ2-3, with TRBD1 identical over 9 bases. The CDR3 has 16 amino acids. With 8 bases clipped from V and 2 bases from J, the junction kept 11 bases outside the gene matches. Germline loops: CDR1 SNHLY, CDR2 FYNNEI. The CDR3 region has the DNA TGTGCCAGCGTCGGTTACCGGGACAGGGTCACAGATACGCAGTATTTT. Residues: CASVGYRDRVTDTQYF.

This sequence joins TRBV2 and TRBJ2-3; D not certain. Trimming left V 8 bases short and J 3 bases short, with 12 bases between. Germline V gene lookup returns CDR1 SNHLY and CDR2 FYNNEI. CDR3 length equals 13 residues. The DNA for the CDR3 is TGTGCCAGCGGACGTTCTATGACAGATACGCAGTATTTT. Encoded protein: CASGRSMTDTQYF.

This CDR3 is CASSVQGRYEQYF. CDR3 in DNA: TGTGCCAGCAGTGTACAGGGAAGGTACGAGCAGTACTTC. This chain uses TRBV6-1 with TRBJ2-7, with D perhaps matching TRBD1 (6 bases). Germline V CDR1 and CDR2: MNHNS, SASEGT. V lost 4 bases and J 4 bases, leaving 11 bases between the germline ends. The CDR3 sequence is 13 residues long.

The chain uses TRBV13 and TRBJ1-3, with 10 nucleotides matching TRBD1. After removal of 5 bases from V and 9 bases from J, the junction contained 4 bases not matched to a gene. The CDR3 consists of 13 residues. Germline CDR1 reads PRHDT; CDR2 reads FYEKMQ (reference sequence). CDR3 region: CASSPGQGPTIYF. CDR3 bases: TGTGCCAGCAGCCCGGGACAGGGGCCCACCATATATTTT.

The chain links TRBV6-6 to TRBJ1-1; D is unclear. The CDR3 consists of 14 residues. Per the germline V gene, CDR1 is MNHNY and CDR2 is SVGAGI (reference sequence). V was shortened by 0 bases and J by 0 bases, with 5 bases between the two germline ends. The CDR3 sequence: CASSYSQVNTEAFF. DNA of the CDR3: TGTGCCAGCAGTTACTCCCAGGTGAACACTGAAGCTTTCTTT.

The chain carries TRBV11-3 and TRBJ2-7, with D uncertain. CDR1 and CDR2 from the germline V gene are SGHNT and YENEEA. V lost 5 bases to trimming and J lost 6 bases, with 11 bases between them. The CDR3 has 12 amino acids. Here the CDR3 reads CASSLSRSEQYF. CDR3 in DNA: TGTGCCAGCAGCCTATCCCGGAGCGAGCAGTACTTC.

This chain joins TRBV27 and TRBJ2-7; TRBD1 agrees at 7 bases. Trimming cost V 5 bases and J 4 bases; bases outside gene matches: 14. This CDR3 spans 16 amino acids. Per the germline V gene, CDR1 is MNHEY and CDR2 is SMNVEV (reference sequence). Here the CDR3 DNA reads TGTGCCAGCAGTGCCCGACGAGAGGGGGCTAGGTACGAGCAGTACTTC. It yields the protein CASSARREGARYEQYF.

The chain combines TRBV5-8 with TRBJ2-3; 7 positions agree with TRBD2. Germline V CDR1 and CDR2: SGHTS, YDEGEE. V lost 0 bases, J lost 6 bases, and 7 bases stayed unmatched. This CDR3 spans 15 amino acids. As DNA, the CDR3 is TGTGCCAGCAGCTTGGGGGAGGGCCACAGCGATACGCAGTATTTT. Its translation: CASSLGEGHSDTQYF.

The CDR3 DNA sequence: TGTGCCAGCAGCTCCGGGACTAGCGGGTGGTTCGAGCAGTACTTC. It translates to CASSSGTSGWFEQYF. This sequence joins TRBV7-9 and TRBJ2-7; 12 bases are shared with TRBD2. The length of the CDR3 is 15 residues. V gave up 4 bases and J gave up 6 bases; unmatched junction bases: 7. Germline loops: CDR1 SEHNR, CDR2 FQNEAQ (reference sequence).

This sequence joins TRBV10-1 and TRBJ2-4; D perhaps matches TRBD1 (5 bases). With 6 bases removed from V and 6 bases from J, the gap between germline ends came to 15 bases. Per germline, CDR1 WNHNN and CDR2 SYGVQD (reference sequence). The CDR3 length is 14 residues. The CDR3, as DNA: TGCGCCAGCAGCGCCGGAGACAGAATAAACATTCAGTACTTC. Translation gives CASSAGDRINIQYF.

The chain recombines TRBV6-5 with TRBJ2-7; 8 bases match TRBD1. The germline V gene encodes CDR1 MNHEY and CDR2 SVGAGI. The V and J ends lost 2 bases and 3 bases, in that order; junction bases with no gene match: 6. The CDR3 totals 15 residues. The CDR3 region has the DNA TGTGCCAGCAGTTACCCCCTCGGACAGGGCTACGAGCAGTACTTC. Translated, it gives CASSYPLGQGYEQYF.